The rows below give T cell receptor beta chains drawn from one sample of a study of blood T cell repertoires in COVID-19. TCRdb's copy holds only in-frame clones and misses some; the assay was immunoSEQ multiplex PCR. Here the sample spans more than 95,000 clones, roughly 91% being singletons. The sequenced sample consisted of peripheral blood. Receptor source: a human donor in a cohort sampled during active COVID-19. CDR3s include the opening cysteine and the closing phenylalanine or tryptophan. The D gene is left open where the match is weak. A row's size may be missing; if present it is once, few, many or a size class.

j_call,d_call,v_call,clone_size,cdr3_aa,cdr3_nt
TRBJ2-3,.,TRBV6-4,.,CASSEGSGTDTQYF,TGTGCCAGCAGTGAAGGTAGCGGCACAGATACGCAGTATTTT
TRBJ2-1,.,TRBV12-3/TRBV12-4,.,CASSPPKGYEQFF,TGTGCCAGCAGTCCCCCAAAGGGGTATGAGCAGTTCTTC
TRBJ1-6,.,TRBV11-2,.,CASSLSERLALHF,TGTGCCAGCAGCTTATCCGAACGGTTGGCCCTCCACTTT
TRBJ2-3,.,TRBV9,.,CASNPSGVGDTQYF,TGTGCCAGCAACCCCTCGGGGGTTGGGGATACGCAGTATTTT
TRBJ2-2,.,TRBV27,.,CASTWRYTGELFF,TGTGCCAGCACGTGGAGGTACACCGGGGAGCTGTTTTTT
TRBJ2-5,.,TRBV28,.,CASSFLGRDETQYF,TGTGCCAGCAGTTTCCTCGGCAGGGATGAGACCCAGTACTTC
TRBJ2-1,TRBD2,TRBV4-1,.,CASSQILAGRNEQFF,TGCGCCAGCAGCCAGATCCTAGCGGGGAGGAATGAGCAGTTCTTC
TRBJ1-2,TRBD1,TRBV5-4,few,CASSLGTTGGSYGYTF,TGTGCCAGCAGCTTGGGTACGACAGGGGGCTCCTATGGCTACACCTTC
TRBJ1-1,.,TRBV7-9,.,CASSAIQGMFTEAFF,TGTGCCAGCAGCGCTATACAGGGAATGTTCACTGAAGCTTTCTTT
TRBJ2-3,.,TRBV18,.,CASSPPLGGGTDTQYF,TGTGCCAGCTCACCACCTCTAGGAGGGGGCACAGATACGCAGTATTTT
TRBJ1-1,.,TRBV28,.,CASAGRRMNTEAFF,TGTGCCAGTGCAGGACGGAGGATGAACACTGAAGCTTTCTTT
TRBJ1-2,.,TRBV6-5,.,CASSYEAGGGYTF,TGTGCCAGCAGTTACGAGGCCGGGGGGGGCTACACCTTC
TRBJ2-1,.,TRBV24-1,.,CATSDAGYEQFF,TGTGCCACCAGTGATGCGGGGTATGAGCAGTTCTTC
TRBJ2-6,.,TRBV28,.,CASSPRRVGGSGANVLTF,TGTGCCAGCAGCCCCCGCAGGGTAGGGGGCTCTGGGGCCAACGTCCTGACTTTC
TRBJ2-3,TRBD1,TRBV5-8,.,CASSLGQGADTQYF,TGTGCCAGCAGCTTGGGACAGGGGGCAGATACGCAGTATTTT
TRBJ2-7,.,TRBV27,.,CASSSLRLYEQYF,TGTGCCAGCAGTTCCCTGAGGCTCTACGAGCAGTACTTC
TRBJ2-7,TRBD2,TRBV19,.,CASSMGFVAGAYEQYF,TGTGCCAGTAGTATGGGGTTCGTAGCGGGGGCCTACGAGCAGTACTTC
TRBJ2-1,TRBD1,TRBV12-3/TRBV12-4,.,CASSTDRGNEQFF,TGTGCCAGCAGCACGGACAGGGGCAATGAGCAGTTCTTC
TRBJ1-2,.,TRBV24-1,.,CATSTSNYGYTF,TGTGCCACCTCAACATCCAACTATGGCTACACCTTC
TRBJ1-4,.,TRBV6-2/TRBV6-3,.,CASSYSRKAGRRQKLFF,TGTGCCAGCAGTTACTCGAGAAAAGCCGGCAGGCGACAGAAACTGTTTTTT
TRBJ2-2,.,TRBV15,.,CATRSGGSSTGELFF,TGTGCCACCAGGTCGGGGGGCAGTAGCACCGGGGAGCTGTTTTTT
TRBJ1-5,.,TRBV6-5,.,CASSYSARGNQPQHF,TGTGCCAGCAGTTACTCTGCCAGGGGCAATCAGCCCCAGCATTTT
TRBJ2-2,.,TRBV7-6,.,CASSLEGRGGELFF,TGTGCCAGCAGCTTAGAAGGGAGAGGCGGGGAGCTGTTTTTT
TRBJ2-3,.,TRBV5-6,.,CASSLAVTDTQYF,TGTGCCAGCAGCTTGGCAGTCACAGATACGCAGTATTTT
TRBJ1-2,.,TRBV28,.,CASSLRTVRQGYTF,TGTGCCAGCAGTTTAAGGACAGTGCGACAGGGCTACACCTTC
TRBJ2-5,TRBD2,TRBV7-6,.,CASSSLAGVGRETQYF,TGTGCCAGCAGCTCACTAGCGGGAGTGGGAAGGGAGACCCAGTACTTC
TRBJ2-7,.,TRBV9,.,CASSVATDSSYEQYF,TGTGCCAGCAGCGTAGCAACAGACAGCTCCTACGAGCAGTACTTC
TRBJ2-7,.,TRBV6-5,.,CASSSRHRSSYEQYF,TGTGCCAGCAGTTCTCGCCACAGGAGCTCCTACGAGCAGTACTTC
TRBJ2-7,TRBD1,TRBV15,.,CATSREVQGDEQYF,TGTGCCACCAGCAGAGAAGTACAGGGGGACGAGCAGTACTTC
TRBJ2-4,.,TRBV4-2,.,CASSQVLLGKNIQYF,TGTGCCAGCAGCCAAGTACTCCTAGGCAAAAACATTCAGTACTTC
TRBJ1-1,.,TRBV19,once,CASRPRGTEAFF,TGTGCCAGTAGGCCAAGGGGCACTGAAGCTTTCTTT
TRBJ2-7,.,TRBV27,.,CASSFGQSGYEQYF,TGTGCCAGCAGTTTCGGACAGTCAGGCTACGAGCAGTACTTC
TRBJ2-1,TRBD2,TRBV9,.,CASSAPGLAGYNEQFF,TGTGCCAGCAGCGCGCCGGGACTAGCGGGTTACAATGAGCAGTTCTTC
TRBJ1-2,TRBD1,TRBV27,.,CASSFGTVPNYGYTF,TGTGCCAGCAGTTTCGGGACAGTTCCAAACTATGGCTACACCTTC
TRBJ2-1,.,TRBV15,.,CATSREADNEQFF,TGTGCCACCAGCAGAGAAGCCGACAATGAGCAGTTCTTC
TRBJ1-5,.,TRBV9,.,CASASGGMSNQPQHF,TGTGCCAGCGCTTCCGGGGGTATGAGCAATCAGCCCCAGCATTTT
TRBJ2-3,TRBD2,TRBV5-1,.,CASSLPGLAATDTQYF,TGCGCCAGCAGCTTACCGGGACTAGCGGCCACAGATACGCAGTATTTT
TRBJ2-7,TRBD1,TRBV28,once,CASSKGQGAVREQYF,TGTGCCAGCAGTAAGGGACAGGGGGCAGTTAGGGAGCAGTACTTC
TRBJ2-1,TRBD2,TRBV24-1,.,CATSESGGHSYNEQFF,TGTGCCACCAGTGAAAGCGGGGGCCACTCCTACAATGAGCAGTTCTTC
TRBJ1-2,TRBD1,TRBV4-1,.,CASSPGQGDYTF,TGCGCCAGCAGCCCGGGACAGGGGGACTACACCTTC
TRBJ1-2,.,TRBV19,few,CAILADDGGRYTF,TGTGCCATCCTAGCAGACGACGGGGGGCGCTACACCTTC
TRBJ2-1,TRBD2,TRBV7-2,.,CASSTLAAYNEQFF,TGTGCCAGCAGCACACTAGCGGCGTACAATGAGCAGTTCTTC
TRBJ2-1,.,TRBV4-1,.,CASSQESGRGYNEQFF,TGCGCCAGCAGCCAAGAATCAGGGAGGGGGTACAATGAGCAGTTCTTC
TRBJ1-6,TRBD1,TRBV30,.,CAWSVAWTGNSPLHF,TGTGCCTGGAGTGTCGCCTGGACAGGGAATTCACCCCTCCACTTT
TRBJ2-3,.,TRBV5-1,.,CASSLPGTTDTQYF,TGCGCCAGCAGCTTGCCGGGAACCACAGATACGCAGTATTTT
TRBJ1-2,.,TRBV9,.,CASSGQAPGGYGYTF,TGTGCCAGCAGCGGACAGGCTCCGGGGGGCTATGGCTACACCTTC
TRBJ1-5,.,TRBV10-2,once,CASSEGGFQPQHF,TGCGCCAGCAGTGAGGGGGGGTTTCAGCCCCAGCATTTT
TRBJ2-2,.,TRBV6-5,.,CASTPQSVNTGELFF,TGTGCCAGCACCCCCCAGAGCGTGAACACCGGGGAGCTGTTTTTT
TRBJ1-3,.,TRBV18,.,CASSPGGPGSGNTIYF,TGTGCCAGCTCACCAGGGGGCCCTGGCTCTGGAAACACCATATATTTT
TRBJ1-6,.,TRBV27,.,CARLRDGYNSPLHF,TGTGCCAGGCTCCGGGATGGGTATAATTCACCCCTCCACTTT
TRBJ1-3,.,TRBV4-3,once,CASSQDHVRRTSGNTIYF,TGCGCCAGCAGCCAAGATCATGTAAGGAGGACTTCTGGAAACACCATATATTTT